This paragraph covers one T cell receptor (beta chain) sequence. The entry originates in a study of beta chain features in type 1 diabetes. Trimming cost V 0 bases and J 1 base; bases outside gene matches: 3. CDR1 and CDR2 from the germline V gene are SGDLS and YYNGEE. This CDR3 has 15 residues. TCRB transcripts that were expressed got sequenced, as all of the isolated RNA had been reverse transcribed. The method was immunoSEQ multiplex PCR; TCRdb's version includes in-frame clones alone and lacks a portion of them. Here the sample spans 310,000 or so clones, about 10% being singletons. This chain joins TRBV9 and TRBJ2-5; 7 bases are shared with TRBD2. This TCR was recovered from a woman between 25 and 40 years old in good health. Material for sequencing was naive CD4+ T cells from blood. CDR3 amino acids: CASSVGAGVQETQYF. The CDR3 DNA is TGTGCCAGCAGCGTAGGGGCGGGAGTCCAAGAGACCCAGTACTTC.